The rows below give T cell receptor beta chains drawn from one sample of a study of blood T cell repertoires in COVID-19. Generated by immunoSEQ multiplex PCR, the TCRdb table keeps only in-frame clones and is missing some. The sample holds approximately 96,000 clones, approximately 90% seen once. Material for sequencing was peripheral blood. These receptor sequences come from a human donor with COVID-19, enrolled during active disease. The donor label of this sample is uncertain. CDR3s include the opening cysteine and the closing phenylalanine or tryptophan. Fields, in order: J gene, clone size, V gene, D gene, CDR3 protein, CDR3 DNA. The D gene is left open where the match is weak. Some rows have no size entry. The others give once, few or many, or a class for an expanded clone.

J gene: TRBJ1-3; clone size: -; V gene: TRBV9; D gene: TRBD1; CDR3 protein: CASSVAGRQGHSGNTIYF; CDR3 DNA: TGTGCCAGCAGCGTAGCTGGGAGACAGGGTCACTCTGGAAACACCATATATTTT
J gene: TRBJ1-6; clone size: -; V gene: TRBV10-2; D gene: -; CDR3 protein: CASSESRSWYRATYNSPLHF; CDR3 DNA: TGCGCCAGCAGTGAGTCGAGGAGTTGGTACAGGGCCACCTATAATTCACCCCTCCACTTT
J gene: TRBJ1-2; clone size: -; V gene: TRBV10-2; D gene: -; CDR3 protein: CASSGGAHNGYTF; CDR3 DNA: TGCGCCAGCAGCGGGGGGGCGCATAATGGCTACACCTTC
J gene: TRBJ1-1; clone size: -; V gene: TRBV5-1; D gene: -; CDR3 protein: CASSPLKGGHSVLNTEAFF; CDR3 DNA: TGCGCCAGCAGTCCACTTAAGGGCGGGCACTCCGTGCTCAACACTGAAGCTTTCTTT
J gene: TRBJ2-7; clone size: -; V gene: TRBV3-1/TRBV3-2; D gene: -; CDR3 protein: CASSQGGGAHEQYF; CDR3 DNA: TGTGCCAGCAGCCAAGGAGGGGGGGCACACGAGCAGTACTTC
J gene: TRBJ1-2; clone size: -; V gene: TRBV20-1; D gene: -; CDR3 protein: CSASPLGRDDRYTF; CDR3 DNA: TGCAGTGCTAGTCCACTGGGCAGGGATGATCGCTACACCTTC
J gene: TRBJ2-1; clone size: -; V gene: TRBV10-3; D gene: -; CDR3 protein: CAISESWSSYNEQFF; CDR3 DNA: TGTGCCATCAGTGAGTCTTGGAGCTCCTACAATGAGCAGTTCTTC
J gene: TRBJ2-1; clone size: -; V gene: TRBV5-1; D gene: -; CDR3 protein: CASSPASTGTFIWGEQFF; CDR3 DNA: TGCGCCAGCAGCCCCGCATCAACCGGGACATTTATTTGGGGTGAGCAGTTCTTC
J gene: TRBJ2-3; clone size: -; V gene: TRBV5-3; D gene: -; CDR3 protein: CARSLALPRGRDTQYF; CDR3 DNA: TGTGCCAGAAGCTTGGCCTTGCCAAGGGGTAGGGATACGCAGTATTTT
J gene: TRBJ1-2; clone size: -; V gene: TRBV27; D gene: TRBD1; CDR3 protein: CASADRNYGYTF; CDR3 DNA: TGTGCCAGCGCGGACAGGAACTATGGCTACACCTTC
J gene: TRBJ1-1; clone size: -; V gene: TRBV5-6; D gene: -; CDR3 protein: CASSRVNTEAFF; CDR3 DNA: TGTGCCAGCAGCCGAGTGAACACTGAAGCTTTCTTT
J gene: TRBJ2-5; clone size: -; V gene: TRBV7-6; D gene: TRBD2; CDR3 protein: CASTRSPLAGEQETQYF; CDR3 DNA: TGTGCCAGCACCCGCAGCCCGCTAGCGGGGGAGCAAGAGACCCAGTACTTC
J gene: TRBJ2-2; clone size: -; V gene: TRBV5-6; D gene: -; CDR3 protein: CASSLAALAVTGELFF; CDR3 DNA: TGTGCCAGCAGCTTGGCCGCGTTGGCGGTCACCGGGGAGCTGTTTTTT
J gene: TRBJ1-3; clone size: -; V gene: TRBV5-1; D gene: TRBD1; CDR3 protein: CASSTDTGGSGNTIYF; CDR3 DNA: TGCGCCAGCAGCACGGATACAGGGGGGTCTGGAAACACCATATATTTT
J gene: TRBJ2-1; clone size: -; V gene: TRBV29-1; D gene: -; CDR3 protein: CTVLDWDKAYNEQFF; CDR3 DNA: TGCACCGTATTGGATTGGGACAAAGCCTACAATGAGCAGTTCTTC
J gene: TRBJ2-7; clone size: -; V gene: TRBV27; D gene: TRBD1; CDR3 protein: CASSLGQGPYEQYF; CDR3 DNA: TGTGCCAGCAGTTTAGGACAGGGGCCCTACGAGCAGTACTTC
J gene: TRBJ2-5; clone size: -; V gene: TRBV7-9; D gene: -; CDR3 protein: CASSSLIQETQYF; CDR3 DNA: TGTGCCAGCAGCTCCCTAATCCAAGAGACCCAGTACTTC
J gene: TRBJ1-2; clone size: once; V gene: TRBV29-1; D gene: -; CDR3 protein: CSVEKGEGYTF; CDR3 DNA: TGCAGCGTTGAAAAGGGGGAAGGCTACACCTTC
J gene: TRBJ1-3; clone size: -; V gene: TRBV29-1; D gene: -; CDR3 protein: CSVEYAQRDTIYF; CDR3 DNA: TGCAGCGTTGAATACGCCCAGCGCGACACCATATATTTT
J gene: TRBJ2-7; clone size: -; V gene: TRBV11-2; D gene: -; CDR3 protein: CASSFAGTYEQYF; CDR3 DNA: TGTGCCAGCAGCTTTGCAGGGACCTACGAGCAGTACTTC
J gene: TRBJ1-6; clone size: -; V gene: TRBV24-1; D gene: -; CDR3 protein: CATSDGGTANSPLHF; CDR3 DNA: TGTGCCACCAGTGATGGCGGGACCGCAAATTCACCCCTCCACTTT
J gene: TRBJ1-5; clone size: -; V gene: TRBV21-1; D gene: -; CDR3 protein: CARFRAPGGNQPQHF; CDR3 DNA: TGTGCCCGGTTTAGGGCTCCCGGGGGGAATCAGCCCCAGCATTTT
J gene: TRBJ1-1; clone size: -; V gene: TRBV19; D gene: -; CDR3 protein: CASSTTGNTEAFF; CDR3 DNA: TGTGCCAGTAGTACGACAGGGAACACTGAAGCTTTCTTT
J gene: TRBJ2-7; clone size: -; V gene: TRBV11-1; D gene: -; CDR3 protein: CASSLYGAGIYEQYF; CDR3 DNA: TGTGCCAGCAGCTTATACGGGGCGGGGATCTACGAGCAGTACTTC
J gene: TRBJ1-1; clone size: -; V gene: TRBV7-9; D gene: -; CDR3 protein: CASSLGGSEAFF; CDR3 DNA: TGTGCCAGCAGCTTAGGGGGCTCTGAAGCTTTCTTT